The 10 T cell receptor beta chains reported below all come from one sample, sequenced in a study of blood T cell repertoires in COVID-19. Produced via immunoSEQ multiplex PCR; TCRdb's table is partial and in-frame only. The sample contains about 250,000 clones, around 80% of which appear only once. The sample comprised peripheral blood. These receptors were taken from a middle-aged man with active or convalescent COVID-19.

This chain connects TRBV6-5 to TRBJ1-4, with TRBD1 matching 9 bases. Trimming took 5 bases from V and 8 from J; bases not matched to a gene: 6. The CDR3 sequence is 14 residues long. The germline V gene encodes CDR1 MNHEY and CDR2 SVGAGI. CDR3 sequence reads: CASSTGGAPEKLFF. Here the CDR3 DNA reads TGTGCCAGCAGTACAGGGGGCGCCCCGGAAAAACTGTTTTTT.

There are a few counts of this clone. The rearrangement links TRBV27 to TRBJ1-6; 7 positions match TRBD1. CDR3 length: 15 amino acids. Germline assignment: CDR1 MNHEY and CDR2 SMNVEV (reference sequence). The V gene end was trimmed by 6 bases and the J gene end by 6 bases; junction bases not matched to a gene: 8. The DNA of the CDR3 is TGTGCCAGCAGGATGACAGGGCTTCTTAATTCACCCCTCCACTTT. Protein: CASRMTGLLNSPLHF.

This clone was found once. This chain connects TRBV30 to TRBJ2-7; no clear D. The V gene lost 1 base and the J gene lost 2 bases, with 12 bases spanning the gap. The germline V gene encodes CDR1 GTSNPN and CDR2 SVGIG (reference sequence). This CDR3 region has 14 residues. CDR3 in amino acids: CAWSGTAIAYEQYF. CDR3 DNA: TGTGCCTGGAGTGGAACAGCAATCGCCTACGAGCAGTACTTC.

This sequence joins TRBV3-1 (or the pseudogene TRBV3-2) and TRBJ2-7; D not certain. V lost 0 bases to trimming and J lost 6 bases, with 6 bases between them. Germline CDR1 and CDR2: LGHDT and YNNKEL (reference sequence). This CDR3 has 12 amino acids. This chain's CDR3 is CASSQDSLEQYF. The DNA of the CDR3 is TGTGCCAGCAGCCAAGATTCACTCGAGCAGTACTTC.

This chain connects TRBV5-1 to TRBJ2-3; weak D call: TRBD2 (5 bases). Germline V lookup: CDR1 SGHRS, CDR2 YFSETQ. With 0 bases removed from V and 6 bases from J, the gap between germline ends came to 14 bases. This CDR3 has 15 amino acids. CDR3 amino acids: CASSLGTPMVDTQYF. The CDR3 DNA reads TGCGCCAGCAGCTTGGGGACTCCCATGGTGGATACGCAGTATTTT.

J is TRBJ1-2 and V is TRBV11-2, with TRBD1 as a possible D gene (5 bases). Germline loops: CDR1 SGHAT, CDR2 FQNNGV. This CDR3 contains 16 residues. V was clipped by 2 bases and J by 7 bases, with 20 bases between them. CDR3 bases: TGTGCCAGCAGCTTATATCCTTCCGGCAGGGCTCTTGGCTACACCTTC. Translation: CASSLYPSGRALGYTF.

J is TRBJ2-5 and V is TRBV7-9; 7 nucleotides align to TRBD2. V was clipped by 2 bases and J by 1 base; unmatched bases: 1. Germline CDR1 reads SEHNR; CDR2 reads FQNEAQ (reference sequence). There are 14 residues in the CDR3. The CDR3 protein is CASSLSGTQETQYF. In DNA, the CDR3 is TGTGCCAGCAGCTTAAGCGGGACCCAAGAGACCCAGTACTTC.

The chain carries TRBV7-6 and TRBJ2-2, with D perhaps matching TRBD2 (7 bases). CDR1 and CDR2 (germline): SGHVS, FNYEAQ. The CDR3 consists of 16 residues. V was pared by 1 base and J by 1 base, with 10 bases between. The CDR3 reads CASSLEGGRNTGELFF. In DNA form, the CDR3 reads TGTGCCAGCAGCTTAGAGGGGGGGAGGAACACCGGGGAGCTGTTTTTT.

The chain carries TRBV30 and TRBJ1-4; D is undetermined. The CDR3 sequence is 14 residues long. Trimming removed 0 bases at V and 5 bases at J, with 10 bases between. Germline CDR1 is GTSNPN and CDR2 is SVGIG (reference sequence). The CDR3 nucleotides are TGTGCCTGGAGTGTGAAGACGGGGAATGAAAAACTGTTTTTT. Its translation is CAWSVKTGNEKLFF.

V is TRBV11-2 and J is TRBJ2-3; possible D gene TRBD2, 5 bases. The germline V gene has CDR1 SGHAT and CDR2 FQNNGV. The CDR3 has 15 residues. Trimming shortened V by 1 base and J by 2 bases, and 10 bases separated the two germline ends. The CDR3 DNA is TGTGCCAGCAGCTTAGGGACTGGATACACAGATACGCAGTATTTT. This codes for CASSLGTGYTDTQYF.